One sample yielded the 30 T cell receptor beta chains listed below, sequenced in a study of blood T cells in healthy people across ages. A second PCR of roughly 7 to 11 cycles used a sample-barcoded 5' primer and a J-beta primer mix. One entry per CDR3 protein results from TCRdb running MiXCR on the 5' RACE reads. The sample lists roughly 1.5 million distinct CDR3 sequences; about 45% were seen once. Sequencing was done on a sample of blood. All receptors derive from a woman under 30 in good health.

The chain joins TRBV10-1 to TRBJ2-1; D is unresolved. Trimming left V 3 bases short and J 7 bases short, with 10 bases between. This CDR3 contains 13 residues. The germline V gene encodes CDR1 WNHNN and CDR2 SYGVQD (reference sequence). The CDR3 nucleotides read TGCGCCAGCAGTGATCCGGGCCTGAATGAGCAGTTCTTC. Translating it yields CASSDPGLNEQFF.

The chain uses TRBV6-1 and TRBJ1-5, with D tentatively TRBD1 (5 bases). The CDR3 spans 15 residues. Per the germline V gene, CDR1 is MNHNS and CDR2 is SASEGT. V gave up 7 bases and J gave up 6 bases, with 19 bases separating them. The DNA for the CDR3 is TGTGCCAGCATTCCAACATGGGGGGGATTTCAGCCCCAGCATTTT. Its translation: CASIPTWGGFQPQHF.

The gene calls are TRBV7-9 and TRBJ1-1, with D possibly TRBD1 on 6 matching bases. Trimming pared 3 bases from V and 1 base from J, leaving 12 bases between. This CDR3 is 15 amino acids long. Germline CDR1 reads SEHNR; CDR2 reads FQNEAQ (reference sequence). As DNA, the CDR3 is TGTGCCAGCAGCTTTTTCGACAGGCGGAACACTGAAGCTTTCTTT. Its translation: CASSFFDRRNTEAFF.

The CDR3 DNA reads TGCAGCGCCTCGACCGGGACAGTTAACTATGGCTACACCTTC. It yields the protein CSASTGTVNYGYTF. The J gene is TRBJ1-2, the V gene TRBV29-1; 7 bases fit TRBD1. The CDR3 consists of 14 residues. CDR1 and CDR2 from the germline V gene are SQVTM and ANQGSEA. V was pared by 7 bases and J by 1 base, with 9 bases of the junction left unmatched.

The gene calls are TRBV3-1 and TRBJ1-2; D is uncertain. Germline loops: CDR1 LGHDT, CDR2 YNNKEL (reference sequence). The CDR3 contains 14 residues. Trimming took off 4 bases at V and 4 bases at J, with 13 bases between the two ends. The CDR3 loop reads CASSRWGLGYGYTF. The CDR3 bases are TGTGCCAGCAGCCGTTGGGGTTTAGGCTATGGCTACACCTTC.

This clonotype was counted a few times. This rearrangement joins TRBV2 to TRBJ1-5; tentatively, D is TRBD1 (5 bases). The CDR3 has 14 residues. V shed 6 bases and J shed 0 bases, with 9 bases lying between them. CDR1 is SNHLY, CDR2 FYNNEI, per germline. The DNA of the CDR3 is TGTGCCAGCAGAACAGGCAATAGCAATCAGCCCCAGCATTTT. Its translation is CASRTGNSNQPQHF.

The chain carries TRBV29-1 and TRBJ2-5; D is unclear. CDR3 length: 12 residues. V was pared by 4 bases and J by 1 base, with 7 bases between. Germline values: CDR1 SQVTM, CDR2 ANQGSEA. The DNA for the CDR3 is TGCAGCGTTGCCTCGTCCCAAGAGACCCAGTACTTC. As protein: CSVASSQETQYF.

With regard to this clonotype: Possible read error: a much larger clone is one base away. This chain links TRBV6-4 with TRBJ2-5; 7 bases align to TRBD1. In germline, CDR1 is MRHNA, CDR2 SNTAGT. The CDR3 is made up of 18 amino acids. Trimming removed 0 bases from V and 2 bases from J; junction bases left unmatched: 12. The CDR3 here is CASSDSVAGDRPQETQYF. In DNA form, the CDR3 reads TGTGCCAGCAGTGACTCTGTGGCAGGGGACAGACCTCAAGAGACCCAGTACTTC.

The genes are TRBV7-2 and TRBJ2-7; perhaps TRBD1 as D (6 bases). V was clipped by 5 bases and J by 2 bases, with 13 bases between them. Germline-derived CDR1 and CDR2 are SGHTA and FQGNSA. This CDR3 is 14 amino acids long. The CDR3 region is CASSRGQLAYEQYF. Here the CDR3 DNA reads TGTGCCAGCAGCCGCGGACAGTTAGCCTACGAGCAGTACTTC.

This clonotype has only a few counts. This chain joins TRBV11-2 and TRBJ2-4; 9 bases match TRBD1. The J call may not be correct, given that the DNA end is closer to TRBJ2-7. Per germline, CDR1 SGHAT and CDR2 FQNNGV. This CDR3 spans 14 amino acids. The CDR3 loop reads CASSRRQGGDEQYF. CDR3 sequence (DNA): TGTGCCAGCAGCCGAAGACAGGGGGGCGACGAGCAGTACTTC.

V gene TRBV20-1 combines with J gene TRBJ1-5; 8 bases are shared with TRBD1. The V segment lost 6 bases and the J segment 7 bases; nucleotides outside the gene matches: 14. The CDR3 loop spans 15 amino acids. Germline V gene lookup returns CDR1 DFQATT and CDR2 SNEGSKA (reference sequence). DNA for the CDR3: TGCAGTGCAAGGACAGGGACCCACCTCGGACAGCCCCAGCATTTT. This sequence encodes CSARTGTHLGQPQHF.

As concerns this clonotype: A much larger clone differs by one base, so this may be a read error. CDR3 residues: CAISRAGEDEQFF. In nucleotides, the CDR3 is TGTGCCATCAGCAGAGCGGGAGAGGATGAGCAGTTCTTC. V is TRBV2 and J is TRBJ2-1; 8 nucleotides align to TRBD2. Germline trimming cut 10 bases from V and 8 bases from J; bases unmatched to any gene: 10. The germline V gene has CDR1 SNHLY and CDR2 FYNNEI. The CDR3 covers 13 residues.

This clonotype was observed a few times. The chain has TRBV11-3 and TRBJ2-1; TRBD2 agrees at 9 bases. The CDR3 is 16 residues long. V lost 5 bases, J lost 2 bases, and 7 bases stayed unmatched. Germline CDR1 is SGHNT and CDR2 is YENEEA. The CDR3 bases are TGTGCCAGCAGCGCCCGGGGCGGGAGGGCCTACAATGAGCAGTTCTTC. It is translated as CASSARGGRAYNEQFF.

The chain recombines TRBV3-1 with TRBJ1-5; D is possibly TRBD1 (6 bases). V lost 5 bases and J 4 bases, leaving 15 bases between the germline ends. The germline gives CDR1 LGHDT, CDR2 YNNKEL (reference sequence). The CDR3 spans 15 residues. The CDR3: CASSVSDRQNQPQHF. The CDR3 nucleotides read TGTGCCAGCAGCGTCTCTGACAGGCAAAATCAGCCCCAGCATTTT. Drawing the rest from reference TRBV3-1 and TRBJ1-5, the complete variable domain is DTAVSQTPKYLVTQMGNDKSIKCEQNLGHDTMYWYKQDSKKFLKIMFSYNNKELIINETVPNRFSPKSPDKAHLNLHINSLELGDSAVYFCASSVSDRQNQPQHFGDGTRLSIL.

The chain combines TRBV29-1 with TRBJ2-1; TRBD2 agrees at 9 bases. Gene TRBJ2-7 matches the end of the DNA better, so the J call may be wrong. This CDR3 comprises 17 residues. Germline-derived CDR1 and CDR2 are SQVTM and ANQGSEA. The CDR3 nucleotides read TGCAGCGTTGAAAAGTGGGGAGCGGGAGGTTCCTACAATGAGCAGTACTTC. This codes for CSVEKWGAGGSYNEQYF.

This rearrangement joins TRBV5-1 to TRBJ1-1; D is possibly TRBD1 (6 bases). The germline V gene has CDR1 SGHRS and CDR2 YFSETQ. This CDR3 spans 17 amino acids. V dropped 4 bases and J dropped 1 base, with 20 bases sitting between them. This chain's CDR3 is CASSMERGARRNTEAFF. CDR3 DNA: TGCGCCAGCAGCATGGAACGGGGGGCACGACGGAACACTGAAGCTTTCTTT.

On this clonotype itself: Germline and junction disagree at one end, which may indicate a read error. V gene TRBV7-2 combines with J gene TRBJ2-5, with TRBD2 matching 12 bases. From germline, CDR1 is SGHTA and CDR2 FQGNSA. The CDR3 totals 18 residues. In nucleotides, the CDR3 is TGTGCCAACAGCCCAAGCCCTAGCGGGAGGGCCGGGGATAGGACCCAGTACTTC. It is translated as CANSPSPSGRAGDRTQYF. The whole variable domain, filled in from reference TRBV7-2 and TRBJ2-5, reads GAGVSQSPSNKVTEKGKDVELRCDPISGHTALYWYRQSLGQGLEFLIYFQGNSAPDKSGLPSDRFSAERTGGSVSTLTIQRTQQEDSAVYLCANSPSPSGRAGDRTQYFGPGTRLLVL.

The rearrangement links TRBV24-1 to TRBJ2-7; either TRBD1 or TRBD2 may supply D (6 bases each). Per germline, CDR1 KGHDR and CDR2 SFDVKD. The CDR3 is 15 amino acids. V dropped 3 bases and J dropped 7 bases, with 18 bases sitting between them. The CDR3 here is CATSDRRGEFNEQYF. The CDR3 nucleotides are TGTGCCACCAGTGATAGGAGGGGGGAGTTTAATGAGCAGTACTTC.

The V gene is TRBV6-5, the J gene TRBJ1-1, with 11 bases lining up with TRBD1. This CDR3 has 15 residues. Germline V gene sequence: CDR1 MNHEY, CDR2 SVGAGI. Trimming cost V 2 bases and J 5 bases; bases outside gene matches: 4. CDR3 amino acids: CASSYGGQGGTEAFF. CDR3 DNA sequence: TGTGCCAGCAGTTACGGGGGACAGGGGGGAACTGAAGCTTTCTTT.

V gene TRBV7-6 combines with J gene TRBJ1-1; 7 nucleotides align to TRBD1. This CDR3 has 15 residues. Germline loops: CDR1 SGHVS, CDR2 FNYEAQ. V lost 4 bases to trimming and J lost 3 bases; unmatched junction nucleotides: 8. CDR3 sequence (DNA): TGTGCCAGCAGCTACCTGACAGGGCGGGACACTGAAGCTTTCTTT. This codes for CASSYLTGRDTEAFF.

For this clonotype: The germline gene is not matched at one end of the junction; a read error may be the cause. V and J are TRBV20-1 and TRBJ2-1, with TRBD2 matching over 12 bases. This CDR3 comprises 19 residues. The germline V gene encodes CDR1 DFQATT and CDR2 SNEGSKA (reference sequence). This CDR3 reads CSAREKRGITSGGYNGQFF. The CDR3 nucleotides read TGCAGTGCTAGAGAAAAAAGAGGAATAACTAGCGGGGGGTACAATGGGCAGTTCTTC.

The rearrangement uses TRBV4-2 and TRBJ2-3; 8 positions agree with TRBD2. J was trimmed by 0 bases and V by 4 bases; bases with no gene match: 3. The CDR3 contains 15 residues. Looked up from germline, CDR1 is LGHNA and CDR2 is YNFKEQ. DNA for the CDR3: TGTGCCAGCAGCCCACTAGCGGACAGCACAGATACGCAGTATTTT. Its protein product is CASSPLADSTDTQYF.

This chain uses TRBV28 with TRBJ2-2, with 10 bases aligning to TRBD1. From germline, CDR1 is MDHEN and CDR2 SYDVKM. The CDR3 loop spans 16 amino acids. With 4 bases clipped from V and 3 bases from J, the junction kept 5 bases outside the gene matches. The CDR3 here is CASSSPGQGYTGELFF. DNA for the CDR3: TGTGCCAGCAGTTCTCCGGGACAGGGGTACACCGGGGAGCTGTTTTTT.

This clonotype was seen only a few times. This sequence joins TRBV4-3 and TRBJ2-3; 7 nucleotides line up with TRBD2. Germline loops: CDR1 LGHNA, CDR2 YSLEER. The CDR3 spans 16 residues. V shed 0 bases, J shed 4 bases, and the junction held 7 bases outside the gene matches. The CDR3 bases are TGCGCCAGCAGCCAAGATCTGCGGGGGACCTCAGATACGCAGTATTTT. The encoded protein is CASSQDLRGTSDTQYF.

The rearrangement uses TRBV5-1 and TRBJ1-2; D gene unclear. V lost 0 bases, J lost 3 bases, and 12 bases lay in between. CDR3 length: 15 residues. Germline V gene data show CDR1 as SGHRS and CDR2 as YFSETQ. CDR3 bases: TGCGCCAGCAGCTTGGGTGGCGTAGGGCACTATGGCTACACCTTC. It specifies CASSLGGVGHYGYTF.

The chain combines TRBV3-1 with TRBJ2-3, with D uncertain. Trimming removed 0 bases from V and 4 bases from J, with 14 bases in between. This CDR3 has 16 amino acids. From germline, CDR1 is LGHDT and CDR2 YNNKEL (reference sequence). CDR3: CASSQDAGYRSDTQYF. CDR3 coding DNA: TGTGCCAGCAGCCAAGATGCCGGGTACCGGTCAGATACGCAGTATTTT.

This clonotype turned up a few times. The rearrangement joins TRBV7-2 to TRBJ2-7; maybe TRBD2 (7 bases). Germline loops: CDR1 SGHTA, CDR2 FQGNSA. The CDR3 is made up of 15 amino acids. The V end lost 1 base, the J end lost 3 bases, and 13 bases lay between the germline ends. The CDR3, as DNA: TGTGCCAGCAGCTTAGGCCGGGGAGGGGGCTACGAGCAGTACTTC. Translating it yields CASSLGRGGGYEQYF.

This sequence joins TRBV20-1 and TRBJ2-7, with 9 bases lining up with TRBD2. The V segment lost 7 bases and the J segment 1 base; nucleotides outside the gene matches: 14. Per the germline V gene, CDR1 is DFQATT and CDR2 is SNEGSKA (reference sequence). The CDR3 runs 16 residues. CDR3 region: CSVRNSGSSRSYEQYF. In DNA form, the CDR3 reads TGCAGTGTTCGTAATAGCGGGAGTTCGAGGTCCTACGAGCAGTACTTC.

The V and J genes are TRBV4-3 and TRBJ1-1; D possibly corresponds to TRBD1 (6 bases). Per germline, CDR1 LGHNA and CDR2 YSLEER. The CDR3 extends over 15 amino acids. V shed 0 bases and J shed 3 bases, with 11 bases lying between them. This chain's CDR3 is CASSQDRGGDTEAFF. The CDR3 bases are TGCGCCAGCAGCCAAGATAGAGGGGGGGACACTGAAGCTTTCTTT.

The rearrangement uses TRBV29-1 and TRBJ1-5, with TRBD1 matching 7 bases. V shed 4 bases and J 6 bases; nucleotides not matched to a gene: 6. This CDR3 contains 13 residues. CDR1 is SQVTM and CDR2 is ANQGSEA in the germline V gene. The CDR3 is CSVGAGGGQPQHF. The CDR3 DNA is TGCAGCGTTGGGGCAGGGGGAGGTCAGCCCCAGCATTTT.